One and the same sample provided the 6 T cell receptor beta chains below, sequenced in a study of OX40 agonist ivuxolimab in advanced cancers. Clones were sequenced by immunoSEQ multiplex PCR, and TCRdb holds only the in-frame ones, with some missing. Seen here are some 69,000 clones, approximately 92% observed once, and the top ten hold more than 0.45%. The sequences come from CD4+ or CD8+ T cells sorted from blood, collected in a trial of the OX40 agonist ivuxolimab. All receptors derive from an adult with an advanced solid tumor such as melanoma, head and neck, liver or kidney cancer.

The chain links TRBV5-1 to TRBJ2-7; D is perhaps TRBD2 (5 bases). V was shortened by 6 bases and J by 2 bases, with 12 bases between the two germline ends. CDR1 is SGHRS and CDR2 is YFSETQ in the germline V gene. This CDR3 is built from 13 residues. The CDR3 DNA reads TGCGCCAGCAAATTGTCGGGAACCTACGAGCAGTACTTC. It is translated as CASKLSGTYEQYF.

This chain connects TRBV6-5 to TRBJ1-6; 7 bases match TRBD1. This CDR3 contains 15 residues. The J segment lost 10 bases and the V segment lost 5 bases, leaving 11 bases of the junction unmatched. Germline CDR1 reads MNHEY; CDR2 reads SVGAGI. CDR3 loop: CASSGQQGSSSPLHF. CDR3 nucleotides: TGTGCCAGCAGTGGGCAACAGGGGTCAAGCTCACCCCTCCACTTT.

This chain's CDR3 is CASSLDQASRNEQFF. The CDR3 DNA reads as TGTGCCAGCAGCTTAGACCAGGCTAGCCGCAATGAGCAGTTCTTC. The chain couples TRBV7-2 to TRBJ2-1; D might be TRBD2 (5 bases). Looked up from germline, CDR1 is SGHTA and CDR2 is FQGNSA. V was clipped by 1 base and J by 6 bases, with 13 bases between them. CDR3 length equals 15 residues.

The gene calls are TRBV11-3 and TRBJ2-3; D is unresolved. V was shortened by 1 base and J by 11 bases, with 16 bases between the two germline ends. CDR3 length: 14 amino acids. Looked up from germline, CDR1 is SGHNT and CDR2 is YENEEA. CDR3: CASSLGPSVGMQYF. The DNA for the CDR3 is TGTGCCAGCAGCTTAGGCCCCTCGGTCGGTATGCAGTATTTT.

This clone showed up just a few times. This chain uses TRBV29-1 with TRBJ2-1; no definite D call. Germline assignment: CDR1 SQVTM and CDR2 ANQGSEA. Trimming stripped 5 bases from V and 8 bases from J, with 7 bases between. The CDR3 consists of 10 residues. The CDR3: CSVSRDEQFF. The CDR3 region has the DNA TGCAGCGTTTCCCGGGATGAGCAGTTCTTC.

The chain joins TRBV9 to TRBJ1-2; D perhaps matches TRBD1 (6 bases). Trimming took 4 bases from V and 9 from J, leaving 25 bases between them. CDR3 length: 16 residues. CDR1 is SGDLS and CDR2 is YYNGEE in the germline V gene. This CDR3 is CASSLATGATPRSYTF. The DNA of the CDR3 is TGTGCCAGCAGCCTTGCGACAGGAGCCACCCCTAGAAGCTACACCTTC.